Reported below is one TCR beta chain. The authors ran a second PCR of roughly 6 to 12 cycles using a sample-barcoded 5' primer and a J-beta primer mix. TCRdb re-called the 5' RACE reads through MiXCR, storing one row per CDR3 protein. The data show 550,000 to 600,000 distinct CDR3 sequences, roughly 29% seen once. There are 11 residues in the CDR3. Trimming cost V 4 bases and J 7 bases, with 5 bases left between them. The data were taken from a study of blood T cells in healthy people across ages. The rearrangement joins TRBV12-3 or TRBV12-4 to TRBJ1-3, with unresolved D. The source is a woman aged 70-85 years in good health. Specimen: blood. The CDR3 region has the DNA TGTGCCAGCAGTTCCTATAACACCATATATTTT. Translation gives CASSSYNTIYF.